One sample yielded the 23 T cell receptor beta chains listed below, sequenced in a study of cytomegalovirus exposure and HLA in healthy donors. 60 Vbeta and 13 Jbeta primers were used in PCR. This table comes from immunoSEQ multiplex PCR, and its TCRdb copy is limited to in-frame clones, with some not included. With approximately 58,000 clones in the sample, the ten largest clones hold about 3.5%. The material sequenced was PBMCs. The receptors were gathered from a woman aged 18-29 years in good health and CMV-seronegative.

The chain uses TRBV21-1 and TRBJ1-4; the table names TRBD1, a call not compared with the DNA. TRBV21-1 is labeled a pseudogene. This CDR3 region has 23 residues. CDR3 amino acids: CASSKSSGALLQQPSSFNEKLFF. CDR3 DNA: TGTGCCAGCAGCAAATCTTCTGGGGCCCTCCTACAACAACCCTCTTCTTTTAATGAAAAACTGTTTTTT.

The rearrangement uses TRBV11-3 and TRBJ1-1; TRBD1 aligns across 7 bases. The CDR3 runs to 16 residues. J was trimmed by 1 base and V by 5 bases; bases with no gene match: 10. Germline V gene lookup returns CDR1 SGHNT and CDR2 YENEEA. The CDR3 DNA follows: TGTGCCAGCAGCACCCAGGGGGTTTACGGGAACACTGAAGCTTTCTTT. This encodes CASSTQGVYGNTEAFF. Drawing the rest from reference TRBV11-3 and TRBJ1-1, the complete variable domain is EAGVVQSPRYKIIEKKQPVAFWCNPISGHNTLYWYLQNLGQGPELLIRYENEEAVDDSQLPKDRFSAERLKGVDSTLKIQPAELGDSAVYLCASSTQGVYGNTEAFFGQGTRLTVV.

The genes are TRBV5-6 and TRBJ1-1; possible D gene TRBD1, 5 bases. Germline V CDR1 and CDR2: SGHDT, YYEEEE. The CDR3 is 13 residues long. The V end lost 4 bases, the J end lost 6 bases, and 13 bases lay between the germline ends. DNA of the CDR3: TGTGCCAGCAGCGGCGGGGGAGGCGCTGAAGCTTTCTTT. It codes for CASSGGGGAEAFF.

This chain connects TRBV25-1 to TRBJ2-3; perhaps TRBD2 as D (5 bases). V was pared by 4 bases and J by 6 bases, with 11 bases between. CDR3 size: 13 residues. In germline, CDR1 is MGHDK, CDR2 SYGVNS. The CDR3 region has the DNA TGTGCCAGCAGTGGGGGAGAGGATGATACGCAGTATTTT. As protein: CASSGGEDDTQYF. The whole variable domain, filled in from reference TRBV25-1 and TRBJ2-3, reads EADIYQTPRYLVIGTGKKITLECSQTMGHDKMYWYQQDPGMELHLIHYSYGVNSTEKGDLSSESTVSRIRTEHFPLTLESARPSHTSQYLCASSGGEDDTQYFGPGTRLTVL.

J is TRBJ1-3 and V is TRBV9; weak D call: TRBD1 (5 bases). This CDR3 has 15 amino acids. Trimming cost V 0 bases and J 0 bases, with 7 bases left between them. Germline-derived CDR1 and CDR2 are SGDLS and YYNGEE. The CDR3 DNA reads TGTGCCAGCAGCGTAGAGCAGGGCTCTGGAAACACCATATATTTT. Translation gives CASSVEQGSGNTIYF.

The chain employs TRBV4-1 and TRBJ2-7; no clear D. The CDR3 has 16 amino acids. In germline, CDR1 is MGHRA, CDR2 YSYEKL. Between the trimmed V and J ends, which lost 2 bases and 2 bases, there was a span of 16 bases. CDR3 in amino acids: CASSQLDNSPAYEQYF. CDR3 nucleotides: TGCGCCAGCAGCCAACTCGACAACAGTCCCGCCTACGAGCAGTACTTC.

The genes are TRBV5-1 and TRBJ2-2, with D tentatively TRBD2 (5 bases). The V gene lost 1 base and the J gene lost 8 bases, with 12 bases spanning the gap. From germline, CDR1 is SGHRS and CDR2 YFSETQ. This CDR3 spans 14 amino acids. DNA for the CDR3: TGCGCCAGCAGCTTGTCCGGGAACGGGGGGGAGCTGTTTTTT. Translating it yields CASSLSGNGGELFF.

The CDR3 loop is CAWSRGLAGYEQYF. The CDR3 DNA follows: TGTGCCTGGAGTAGGGGGCTAGCGGGCTACGAGCAGTACTTC. The chain uses TRBV30 and TRBJ2-7; D may be TRBD2 (8 bases). CDR1 and CDR2 from the germline V gene are GTSNPN and SVGIG (reference sequence). Trimming took 2 bases from V and 3 from J, leaving 14 bases between them. This CDR3 has 14 residues. The whole variable domain, remainder taken from reference TRBV30 and TRBJ2-7, is SQTIHQWPATLVQPVGSPLSLECTVEGTSNPNLYWYRQAAGRGLQLLFYSVGIGQISSEVPQNLSASRPQDRQFILSSKKLLLSDSGFYLCAWSRGLAGYEQYFGPGTRLTVT.

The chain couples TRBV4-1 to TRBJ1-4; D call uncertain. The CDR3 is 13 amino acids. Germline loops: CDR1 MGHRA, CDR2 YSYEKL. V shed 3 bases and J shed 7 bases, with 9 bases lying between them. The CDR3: CASSQVVSEKLFF. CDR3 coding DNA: TGCGCCAGCAGCCAGGTCGTCAGTGAAAAACTGTTTTTT.

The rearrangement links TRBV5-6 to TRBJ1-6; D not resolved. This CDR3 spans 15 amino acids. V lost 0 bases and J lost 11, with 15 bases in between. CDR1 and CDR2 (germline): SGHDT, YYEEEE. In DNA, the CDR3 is TGTGCCAGCAGCTTGGGAGAGGAGGCCCGGGCACCCCTCCACTTT. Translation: CASSLGEEARAPLHF.

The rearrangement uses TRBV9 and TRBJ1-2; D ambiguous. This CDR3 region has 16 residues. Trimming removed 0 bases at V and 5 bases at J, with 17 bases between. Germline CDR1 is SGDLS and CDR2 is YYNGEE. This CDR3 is CASSVVEAVSGYGYTF. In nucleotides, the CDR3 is TGTGCCAGCAGCGTAGTGGAAGCGGTGAGTGGATATGGCTACACCTTC.

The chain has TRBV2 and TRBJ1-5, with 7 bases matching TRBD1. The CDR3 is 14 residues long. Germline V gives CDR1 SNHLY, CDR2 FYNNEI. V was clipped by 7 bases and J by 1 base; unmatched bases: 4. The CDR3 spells CASTQQGSNQPQHF. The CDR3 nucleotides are TGTGCCAGCACTCAACAGGGGAGCAATCAGCCCCAGCATTTT.

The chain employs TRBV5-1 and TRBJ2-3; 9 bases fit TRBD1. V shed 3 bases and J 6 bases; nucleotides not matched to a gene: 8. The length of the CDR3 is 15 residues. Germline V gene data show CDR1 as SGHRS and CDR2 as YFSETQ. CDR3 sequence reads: CASSWTGAVRDTQYF. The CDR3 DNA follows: TGCGCCAGCAGCTGGACAGGGGCCGTGCGGGATACGCAGTATTTT. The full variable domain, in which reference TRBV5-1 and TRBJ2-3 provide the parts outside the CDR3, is KAGVTQTPRYLIKTRGQQVTLSCSPISGHRSVSWYQQTPGQGLQFLFEYFSETQRNKGNFPGRFSGRQFSNSRSEMNVSTLELGDSALYLCASSWTGAVRDTQYFGPGTRLTVL.

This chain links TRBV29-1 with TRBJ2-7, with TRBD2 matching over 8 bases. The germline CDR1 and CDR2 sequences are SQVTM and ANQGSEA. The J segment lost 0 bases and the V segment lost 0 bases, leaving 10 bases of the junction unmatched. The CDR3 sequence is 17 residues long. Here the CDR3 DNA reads TGCAGCGTTGAAGATTGGGGCCTAGCGGGCAGCTCCTACGAGCAGTACTTC. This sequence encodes CSVEDWGLAGSSYEQYF.

The CDR3 bases are TGTGCCAGTCGCAGGGGAGTCAATCAGCCCCAGCATTTT. Its translation: CASRRGVNQPQHF. J is TRBJ1-5 and V is TRBV2; weak D call: TRBD1 (6 bases). Germline CDR1 is SNHLY and CDR2 is FYNNEI. Between the trimmed V and J ends, which lost 9 bases and 3 bases, there was a span of 12 bases. This CDR3 is built from 13 residues.

The CDR3 DNA reads TGTGCCAGCAGTTACGGGACAAGGCGATCACCCCTCCACTTT. This translates into CASSYGTRRSPLHF. The chain is built from TRBV6-5 and TRBJ1-6; perhaps TRBD1 as D (6 bases). This CDR3 is built from 14 residues. Trimming pared 2 bases from V and 10 bases from J, leaving 12 bases between. CDR1 MNHEY and CDR2 SVGAGI come from the germline V gene.

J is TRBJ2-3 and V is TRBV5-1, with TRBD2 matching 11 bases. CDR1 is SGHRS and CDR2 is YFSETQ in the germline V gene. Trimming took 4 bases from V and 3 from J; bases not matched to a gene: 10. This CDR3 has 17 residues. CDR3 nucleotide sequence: TGCGCCAGCAGCGTGGGCCTAGCGGGAGGTTCTACAGATACGCAGTATTTT. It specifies CASSVGLAGGSTDTQYF.

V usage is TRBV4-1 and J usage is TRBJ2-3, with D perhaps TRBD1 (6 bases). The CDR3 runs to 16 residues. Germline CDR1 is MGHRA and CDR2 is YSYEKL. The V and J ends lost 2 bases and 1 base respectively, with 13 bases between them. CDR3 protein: CASSQRAGAGTDTQYF. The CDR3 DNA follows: TGCGCCAGCAGCCAACGGGCAGGGGCGGGCACAGATACGCAGTATTTT.

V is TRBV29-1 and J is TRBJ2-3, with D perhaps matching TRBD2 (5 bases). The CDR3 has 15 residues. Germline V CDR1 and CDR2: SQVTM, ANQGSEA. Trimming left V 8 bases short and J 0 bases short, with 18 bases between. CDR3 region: CSYGLGRTSTDTQYF. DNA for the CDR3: TGCAGCTATGGGCTTGGGCGGACTAGCACAGATACGCAGTATTTT.

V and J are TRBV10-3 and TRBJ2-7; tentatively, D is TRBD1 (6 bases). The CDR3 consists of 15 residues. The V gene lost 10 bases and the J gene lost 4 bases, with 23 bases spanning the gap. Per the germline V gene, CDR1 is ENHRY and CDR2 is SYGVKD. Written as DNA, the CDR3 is TGTGCCACCCGAAGGGACACGGGACCAATATACGAGCAGTACTTC. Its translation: CATRRDTGPIYEQYF.

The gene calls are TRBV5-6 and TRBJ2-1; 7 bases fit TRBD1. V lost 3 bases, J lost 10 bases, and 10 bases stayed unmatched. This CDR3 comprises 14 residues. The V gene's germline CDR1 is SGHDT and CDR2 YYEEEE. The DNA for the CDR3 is TGTGCCAGCAGCTACGAGACAGGGAGCAGGGAGCAGTTCTTC. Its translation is CASSYETGSREQFF.

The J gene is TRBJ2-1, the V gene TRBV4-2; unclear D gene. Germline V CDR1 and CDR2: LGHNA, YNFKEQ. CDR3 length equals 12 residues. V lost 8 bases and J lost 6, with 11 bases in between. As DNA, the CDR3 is TGTGCCAGCGCCTGGAGCCCCAATGAGCAGTTCTTC. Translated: CASAWSPNEQFF.

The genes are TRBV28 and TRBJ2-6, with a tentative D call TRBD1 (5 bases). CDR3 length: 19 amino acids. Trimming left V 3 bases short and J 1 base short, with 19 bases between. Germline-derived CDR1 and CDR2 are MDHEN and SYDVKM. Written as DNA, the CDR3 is TGTGCCAGCAGTTTTGTACCAGGGAAAAAAAGGTCTGGGGCCAACGTCCTGACTTTC. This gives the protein CASSFVPGKKRSGANVLTF. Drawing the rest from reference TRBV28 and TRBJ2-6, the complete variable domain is DVKVTQSSRYLVKRTGEKVFLECVQDMDHENMFWYRQDPGLGLRLIYFSYDVKMKEKGDIPEGYSVSREKKERFSLILESASTNQTSMYLCASSFVPGKKRSGANVLTFGAGSRLTVL.